This note documents a single TCR beta chain sequence. This sample is drawn from a study of graft-versus-host responses after intestinal transplantation. The CDR3 loop spans 16 amino acids. From germline, CDR1 is KGHSH and CDR2 LQKENI. Trimming removed 6 bases from V and 4 bases from J; junction bases left unmatched: 8. This table comes from immunoSEQ multiplex PCR, and its TCRdb copy is limited to in-frame clones, with some not included. Of some 15,000 clones listed, around 94% were seen once; the top ten hold about 0.78%. This specimen was PBMCs, taken 9 days after transplant. The genes are TRBV18 and TRBJ2-7; 14 bases are shared with TRBD2. The sequence came from a human patient who received an intestinal transplant, so some T cells may come from the graft donor. The CDR3, as DNA: TGTGCCAGCTCTCCGCTAGGACTAGCGGGAGGTTACGAGCAGTACTTC. Protein product: CASSPLGLAGGYEQYF.